Given below is one TCR beta chain in context. The sample belongs to a study of blood T cell repertoires in COVID-19. The germline CDR1 and CDR2 sequences are LNHDA and SQIVND (reference sequence). V was trimmed by 1 base and J by 5 bases, leaving 11 bases between them. CDR3 length: 14 residues. Data came from immunoSEQ multiplex PCR; TCRdb stores just in-frame clones and leaves some out. Among approximately 200,000 clones, approximately 81% were seen once, and the ten largest hold 8% to 13%. This chain joins TRBV19 and TRBJ1-1; D is unclear. Specimen: peripheral blood. The clonotype originates from a woman over 75 with acute or convalescent COVID-19. CDR3 sequence: CASSIGHQSTEAFF. The CDR3 DNA follows: TGTGCCAGTAGTATAGGACACCAGTCAACTGAAGCTTTCTTT. Full variable domain (missing parts from reference TRBV19 and TRBJ1-1): DGGITQSPKYLFRKEGQNVTLSCEQNLNHDAMYWYRQDPGQGLRLIYYSQIVNDFQKGDIAEGYSVSREKKESFPLTVTSAQKNPTAFYLCASSIGHQSTEAFFGQGTRLTVV.